What follows are 18 T cell receptor beta chains derived from one specimen sequenced in a study of cytomegalovirus exposure and HLA in healthy donors. PCR employed 60 Vbeta and 13 Jbeta primers. The protocol was immunoSEQ multiplex PCR, while the TCRdb copy is restricted to in-frame clones and leaves out a portion. Among about 93,000 clones listed, roughly 67% were seen once. The sample taken for sequencing was PBMCs. Receptor source: a boy between 10 and 17 years old in good health and CMV-seropositive.

This chain links TRBV4-1 with TRBJ1-1; D perhaps matches TRBD1 (5 bases). The CDR3 runs 14 residues. V gave up 6 bases and J gave up 12 bases, with 23 bases separating them. Germline V CDR1 and CDR2: MGHRA, YSYEKL. CDR3 residues: CASRPVLWGGWTFF. CDR3 coding DNA: TGCGCCAGCAGGCCAGTTCTATGGGGGGGTTGGACTTTCTTT.

This clone was observed a few times. The genes are TRBV27 and TRBJ1-6; D is uncertain. V lost 2 bases, J lost 5 bases, and 19 bases lay in between. CDR3 length equals 18 residues. CDR1 is MNHEY, CDR2 SMNVEV, per germline (reference sequence). This CDR3 reads CASSLVQLGGYHNSPLHF. Here the CDR3 DNA reads TGTGCCAGCAGTTTAGTACAGTTGGGAGGGTACCATAATTCACCCCTCCACTTT.

The chain employs TRBV2 and TRBJ1-4; a weak D match, TRBD1 (5 bases). This CDR3 has 15 amino acids. Trimming stripped 6 bases from V and 5 bases from J, with 16 bases between. Looked up from germline, CDR1 is SNHLY and CDR2 is FYNNEI. The CDR3 protein is CASSGGGWGNEKLFF. DNA for the CDR3: TGTGCCAGCAGCGGCGGTGGGTGGGGCAATGAAAAACTGTTTTTT.

The chain recombines TRBV5-6 with TRBJ1-2; D ambiguous. V was trimmed by 0 bases and J by 4 bases, leaving 10 bases between them. Germline CDR1 and CDR2: SGHDT and YYEEEE. This CDR3 has 14 amino acids. The CDR3 DNA follows: TGTGCCAGCAGCTTGGTTCAGGAGGTCTATGGCTACACCTTC. This codes for CASSLVQEVYGYTF.

The chain recombines TRBV6-5 with TRBJ2-3, with TRBD1 matching over 7 bases. Germline V gene data show CDR1 as MNHEY and CDR2 as SVGAGI. With V trimmed by 0 bases and J by 4 bases, 1 base remained unmatched. The CDR3 has 14 amino acids. The CDR3 DNA reads as TGTGCCAGCAGTTACTCCCAGGGGGCAGATACGCAGTATTTT. Its protein is CASSYSQGADTQYF.

The chain recombines TRBV2 with TRBJ2-1; 9 nucleotides line up with TRBD1. There are 12 residues in the CDR3. Germline CDR1 SNHLY, CDR2 FYNNEI. The CDR3 bases are TGTGTCGGAGTAAGGGACAGGGATGAGCAGTTCTTC. Amino acids: CVGVRDRDEQFF. The variable domain in full, with the rest retrieved from reference TRBV2 and TRBJ2-1, is EPEVTQTPSHQVTQMGQEVILRCVPISNHLYFYWYRQILGQKVEFLVSFYNNEISEKSEIFDDQFSVERPDGSNFTLKIRSTKLEDSAMYFCVGVRDRDEQFFGPGTRLTVL.

The rearrangement links TRBV19 to TRBJ1-5, with D possibly TRBD1 on 5 matching bases. Trimming removed 5 bases at V and 4 bases at J, with 12 bases between. CDR1 LNHDA and CDR2 SQIVND come from the germline V gene (reference sequence). The length of the CDR3 is 14 residues. The CDR3 loop is CASSASNRNQPQHF. The CDR3 region has the DNA TGTGCCAGTAGTGCAAGCAACAGGAATCAGCCCCAGCATTTT.

This clone was counted a few times. The chain uses TRBV11-2 and TRBJ2-5, with 10 bases aligning to TRBD2. V lost 5 bases, J lost 2 bases, and 5 bases stayed unmatched. Germline V gene data show CDR1 as SGHAT and CDR2 as FQNNGV. CDR3 size: 15 residues. The CDR3 DNA sequence: TGTGCCAGCAGCCGGACTAGCGGAGTACAAGAGACCCAGTACTTC. Amino acid sequence: CASSRTSGVQETQYF.

This chain connects TRBV5-4 to TRBJ2-1; unclear D gene. Trimming stripped 0 bases from V and 0 bases from J, with 16 bases between. Germline loops: CDR1 SGHNT, CDR2 YYREEE (reference sequence). There are 18 residues in the CDR3. As DNA, the CDR3 is TGTGCCAGCAGCTTGGGGTCGAGGAGAATAGGCTCCTACAATGAGCAGTTCTTC. It codes for CASSLGSRRIGSYNEQFF.

This clone was detected once. The chain uses TRBV2 and TRBJ2-3; 10 bases are a match to TRBD1. The germline V gene has CDR1 SNHLY and CDR2 FYNNEI. V shed 6 bases and J 2 bases; nucleotides not matched to a gene: 8. This CDR3 has 16 amino acids. The CDR3 reads CASSETGTGVTDTQYF. The CDR3 bases are TGTGCCAGCAGCGAAACGGGGACAGGGGTCACAGATACGCAGTATTTT.

The chain couples TRBV5-1 to TRBJ2-5; 8 positions agree with TRBD2. This CDR3 contains 15 residues. Germline CDR1 reads SGHRS; CDR2 reads YFSETQ. V lost 0 bases and J lost 3; bases outside the gene matches: 4. CDR3: CASSLAGSGKETQYF. The CDR3 DNA sequence: TGCGCCAGCAGCTTGGCAGGTAGCGGGAAAGAGACCCAGTACTTC.

The V call is TRBV2, the J call TRBJ2-7; D gene unclear. The CDR3 length is 11 residues. The ends were cut back, 6 bases at V and 2 bases at J, with 5 bases in the middle. Germline V gene lookup returns CDR1 SNHLY and CDR2 FYNNEI. In DNA form, the CDR3 reads TGTGCCAGCAGCGACACCTACGAGCAGTACTTC. Its translation is CASSDTYEQYF.

The chain is built from TRBV20-1 and TRBJ2-5, with 7 nucleotides matching TRBD1. The length of the CDR3 is 11 residues. The V and J ends lost 4 bases and 5 bases, in that order; junction bases with no gene match: 1. Germline V gene data show CDR1 as DFQATT and CDR2 as SNEGSKA (reference sequence). CDR3 region: CSATQGETQYF. CDR3 nucleotide sequence: TGCAGTGCTACACAGGGGGAGACCCAGTACTTC.

This chain links TRBV30 with TRBJ1-2; D is ambiguous. Trimming took off 0 bases at V and 2 bases at J, with 7 bases between the two ends. The CDR3 is 13 residues long. In germline, CDR1 is GTSNPN, CDR2 SVGIG (reference sequence). CDR3 nucleotides: TGTGCCTGGAGTGTTGAGTTCAACTATGGCTACACCTTC. Protein: CAWSVEFNYGYTF.

The genes are TRBV6-5 and TRBJ1-4; D is undetermined. The CDR3 runs 13 residues. Germline CDR1 and CDR2: MNHEY and SVGAGI. V lost 0 bases and J lost 12, with 11 bases in between. CDR3 bases: TGTGCCAGCAGTTACTCGGGCCCACGAGAACTGTTTTTT. It yields the protein CASSYSGPRELFF.

The chain is built from TRBV9 and TRBJ1-1; D ambiguous. Between the trimmed V and J ends, which lost 0 bases and 4 bases, there was a span of 13 bases. Germline loops: CDR1 SGDLS, CDR2 YYNGEE. The CDR3 consists of 15 residues. CDR3: CASSVGNEGGTEAFF. The CDR3 nucleotides are TGTGCCAGCAGCGTAGGGAATGAAGGCGGCACTGAAGCTTTCTTT.

V usage is TRBV27 and J usage is TRBJ1-2, with 9 positions matching TRBD1. Germline CDR1 MNHEY, CDR2 SMNVEV (reference sequence). The CDR3 runs to 14 residues. V was pared by 10 bases and J by 5 bases, with 11 bases of the junction left unmatched. CDR3 in amino acids: CATGGTGYGYGYTF. The CDR3 DNA reads TGTGCCACCGGAGGGACAGGGTACGGTTATGGCTACACCTTC.

This chain uses TRBV5-4 with TRBJ1-1; tentatively, D is TRBD1 (5 bases). V dropped 0 bases and J dropped 5 bases, with 11 bases sitting between them. CDR1 and CDR2 (germline): SGHNT, YYREEE (reference sequence). CDR3 length: 14 residues. The CDR3 sequence is CASSLDWGGTEAFF. CDR3 in DNA: TGTGCCAGCAGCTTGGATTGGGGGGGTACTGAAGCTTTCTTT.